Listed below are T cell receptor beta chains from one sample, sequenced in a study of cytomegalovirus exposure and HLA in healthy donors. Sequencing was performed with immunoSEQ multiplex PCR; in TCRdb, only in-frame clones are kept and a portion is missing. Among about 130,000 clones listed, roughly four fifths were seen once. Sequencing input: PBMCs. These receptors were collected from a woman between 40 and 50 years old in good health and CMV-seropositive. Each CDR3 is given with its conserved first and last residue. A D gene is named only where the DNA matches it firmly. Expanded clones get a size class; other rows say once, few or many, or leave the size out.

v_gene: TRBV14
j_gene: TRBJ2-7
d_gene: NA
abundance: few
CDR3nt: TGTGCCAGCAGCCGACGGCGGGACTCCTACGAGCAGTACTTC
CDR3aa: CASSRRRDSYEQYF

v_gene: TRBV15
j_gene: TRBJ2-7
d_gene: NA
abundance: once
CDR3nt: TGTGCCACCAGCAGAGATTTTTCGGGGAGCTACGAGCAGTACTTC
CDR3aa: CATSRDFSGSYEQYF

v_gene: TRBV27
j_gene: TRBJ1-4
d_gene: TRBD1
abundance: NA
CDR3nt: TGTGCCAGCAGTTACACGCCGGGACAGGGGTACGAAAAACTGTTTTTT
CDR3aa: CASSYTPGQGYEKLFF

v_gene: TRBV10-2
j_gene: TRBJ1-2
d_gene: NA
abundance: once
CDR3nt: TGCGCCAGCACCGGGAGGGTAGACTATGGCTACACCTTC
CDR3aa: CASTGRVDYGYTF

v_gene: TRBV20-1
j_gene: TRBJ2-5
d_gene: TRBD1
abundance: few
CDR3nt: TGCAGTGCTCTGGACAGGGAGACCCAGTACTTC
CDR3aa: CSALDRETQYF

v_gene: TRBV10-3
j_gene: TRBJ2-7
d_gene: TRBD2
abundance: NA
CDR3nt: TGTGCCATCAGTGGGCTAGCGGGCGCCTACGAGCAGTACTTC
CDR3aa: CAISGLAGAYEQYF

v_gene: TRBV7-9
j_gene: TRBJ2-1
d_gene: NA
abundance: NA
CDR3nt: TGTGCCAGCAGCTTAGCGGGAGGCCCCTACAATGAGCAGTTCTTC
CDR3aa: CASSLAGGPYNEQFF

v_gene: TRBV4-2
j_gene: TRBJ2-7
d_gene: NA
abundance: once
CDR3nt: TGTGCCAGCAGCCAAGTACGGTCAGGGGAGCAGTACTTC
CDR3aa: CASSQVRSGEQYF

v_gene: TRBV19
j_gene: TRBJ1-1
d_gene: NA
abundance: NA
CDR3nt: TGTGCCAGTAGTATACAGAACACAGGTACTGAAGCTTTCTTT
CDR3aa: CASSIQNTGTEAFF

v_gene: TRBV14
j_gene: TRBJ2-3
d_gene: NA
abundance: NA
CDR3nt: TGTGCCAGCAGCCAAGCTGGCGGCTTCGGGGATACGCAGTATTTT
CDR3aa: CASSQAGGFGDTQYF